The T cell receptor beta chain under discussion was sequenced for a study of post-analysis software for immune sequencing data (dated by TCRdb to the mid-2010s). Describing the broader study: The recorded disease courses included relapsing-remitting, secondary progressive and progressive-relapsing multiple sclerosis, and some patients had no subtype annotation. A subset of samples was prepared in parallel using single-end sample barcoding, then pooled and co-amplified after Illumina adapter ligation. The multiple sclerosis patient repertoires were compared with about a dozen previously published healthy control repertoires from donors aged about 6 to 26 years. On the study overall, not on this receptor specifically: Normalized Chao1 diversity was significantly lower in multiple sclerosis patients than controls, suggesting substantial peripheral T-cell clonal expansion. Direct clustering with F measure showed strong co-clustering of samples prepared in the same batch, prompting a batch-effect correction. Significantly higher frequencies in patients than in controls were found for roughly 5 TRBV segments, including TRBV5-6, TRBV5-1 and TRBV20-1. The control group was slightly older than the multiple sclerosis patient group.

To demonstrate the VDJtools post-analysis software, the study profiled TCR beta repertoires from the peripheral blood of about 13 young patients with multiple sclerosis. Multiple sclerosis patients were children and adolescents aged roughly 6 to 16 years. On this clonotype: This clone's antigen is unknown. Nothing much larger sits one base from this clone, and base qualities are not available.

The method was PCR. Reads for this sample came from an Illumina HiSeq 2500. To reduce PCR and sequencing biases, unique molecular identifiers were incorporated into the TCR beta cDNA libraries. Approximately 500,000 cDNA molecules were obtained per 1 to 10 million input T cells, so each molecule approximated one T cell. The patient libraries were prepared and sequenced with the same protocol used for the earlier healthy control dataset. Within a given batch, samples were prepared together, multiplexed and sequenced on the same HiSeq lane. The source study handled its data this way. MIGEC handled the raw barcoded reads, throwing out single-read molecular identifier groups before consensus assembly and CDR3 extraction. VDJtools was used for post-analysis of the clonotype tables, with diversity normalized by down-sampling every dataset to the smallest sample size. In repertoire overlap clustering, CDR3 amino acid sequences, but not nucleotide sequences, were matched to correct batch-related cross-sample contamination. The public sequencing data were trimmed at Q25 with fastp and processed into clonotypes with MiXCR by TCRdb, which kept only in-frame beta chains. Entries are consolidated by CDR3 protein sequence, retaining the most common genes and DNA. The authors' filters were not applied to this entry. This sample has more than 450,000 distinct CDR3 sequences in its table, and roughly 45% of those were observed once. The top ten clones comprise approximately 1.7% of the sample.

According to the germline V gene (reference sequence), CDR1 reads DFQATT and CDR2 reads SNEGSKA. From the cysteine through the phenylalanine, the CDR3 covers 14 amino acids. The retained sequence is limited to the CDR3, 42 bases, with the frame set at the first base. V is cut back by 3 bases and J by 1 base, with 5 bases in the junction unmatched. This receptor chain uses TRBV20-1 and TRBJ1-1; TRBD1 fits 7 bases in the junction. The sample comprised blood. The receptor was isolated from a girl aged 5-17 years with multiple sclerosis. The encoded CDR3 is CSARSGQENTEAFF. In nucleotides, the sequence is TGCAGTGCTAGGTCCGGACAGGAGAACACTGAAGCTTTCTTT.